Sequencing of this TCR beta chain was carried out in a study of cytomegalovirus exposure and HLA in healthy donors. General observations from the study: Presence/absence analyses assumed roughly uniform sequencing depth across donors. Some TCR beta chains (roughly 160 of them) were listed as cytomegalovirus-associated. Earlier findings revealed that most TCR beta V segments proved productive either about 87% or about 30% of the time. At a 0.05 false discovery rate, a later analysis found 15,000 to 20,000 TCR beta sequences to be associated with HLA alleles.

PCR used 60 Vbeta primers and 13 Jbeta primers. Produced via immunoSEQ multiplex PCR; TCRdb's table is partial and in-frame only. The repertoire holds approximately 170,000 clones, with around 85% as singletons. Unmatched junction bases numbered 3, after V lost 3 bases and J lost 2 bases. This CDR3 is built from 14 residues. CDR1 and CDR2 (germline): SGDLS, YYNGEE. With regard to this clone: Its antigen is not known.

The genes are TRBV9 and TRBJ2-3; the match to TRBD2 covers 7 bases. The clonotype was recovered from a boy aged 2-15 years in good health and CMV-seronegative. Sequenced material: PBMCs. The CDR3 sequence: CASSGTRFTDTQYF. The CDR3, as DNA: TGTGCCAGCAGCGGGACTAGATTCACAGATACGCAGTATTTT. Looking up the rest from reference TRBV9 and TRBJ2-3 gives the full variable domain: DSGVTQTPKHLITATGQRVTLRCSPRSGDLSVYWYQQSLDQGLQFLIQYYNGEERAKGNILERFSAQQFPDLHSELNLSSLELGDSALYFCASSGTRFTDTQYFGPGTRLTVL.